The source of this T cell receptor (beta chain) is a study of CD4 T cells in relation to SARS-CoV-2 and coronaviruses. The germline gives CDR1 SGHKS, CDR2 YYEKEE (reference sequence). CDR3 length: 13 amino acids. The germline V and J ends were trimmed by 4 bases and 4 bases, with 10 bases remaining between them. Study-wide findings and caveats: Compared with monoreactive clones, crossreactive clones showed significantly weaker SARS-CoV-2 expansion.

Before the COVID-19 pandemic, during about 2010-2018, CD4+ T cells were taken from unexposed donors. Isolation of CD4+ T cells took place after nine to ten days in culture. Fresh IL-2 medium replaced half the medium on days 3 and 7. Using immunoSEQ multiplex PCR, the repertoire was profiled, and TCRdb retains in-frame clones only, with some absent. The sample has under 20,000 clones; over 70% are singletons. Remarks on this clone: Its antigen is not known.

The sequencing sample was made of CD4+ T cells from PBMCs, cultured in vitro. The V call is TRBV5-5, the J call TRBJ2-3, with no clear D. This clonotype originated in a human donor in good health. The CDR3 DNA reads TGTGCCAGCAGCGCTACGAGGTCAGATACGCAGTATTTT. Translated, it gives CASSATRSDTQYF. Full variable domain (remainder filled in from reference TRBV5-5 and TRBJ2-3): DAGVTQSPTHLIKTRGQQVTLRCSPISGHKSVSWYQQVLGQGPQFIFQYYEKEERGRGNFPDRFSARQFPNYSSELNVNALLLGDSALYLCASSATRSDTQYFGPGTRLTVL.